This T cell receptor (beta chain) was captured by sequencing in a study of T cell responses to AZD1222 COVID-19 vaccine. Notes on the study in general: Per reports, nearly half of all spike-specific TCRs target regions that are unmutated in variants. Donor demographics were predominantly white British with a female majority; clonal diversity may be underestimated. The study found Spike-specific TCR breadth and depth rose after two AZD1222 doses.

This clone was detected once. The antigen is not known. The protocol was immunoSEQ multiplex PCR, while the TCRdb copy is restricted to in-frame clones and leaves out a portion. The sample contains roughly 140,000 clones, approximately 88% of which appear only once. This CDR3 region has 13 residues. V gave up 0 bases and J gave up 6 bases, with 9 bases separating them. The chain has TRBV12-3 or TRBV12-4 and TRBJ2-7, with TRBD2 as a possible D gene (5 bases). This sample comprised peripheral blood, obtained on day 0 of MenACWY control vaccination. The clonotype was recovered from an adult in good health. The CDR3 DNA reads TGTGCCAGCAGTTTAGCGCTGGAGGTCGAGCAGTACTTC. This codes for CASSLALEVEQYF.